Listed below are T cell receptor beta chains from one sample, sequenced in a study of cytomegalovirus exposure and HLA in healthy donors. The assay was immunoSEQ multiplex PCR, and TCRdb's table has in-frame clones only and misses some. The table has about 110,000 clones, roughly 69% seen once. Sequencing used PBMCs. All receptors derive from a man younger than 40 in good health and CMV-seropositive. CDR3s include the opening cysteine and the closing phenylalanine or tryptophan. Fields, in order: V gene, J gene, CDR3 length, clone size, D gene, CDR3 protein, CDR3 DNA. A D gene is named only where the DNA matches it firmly. The listing skips clone size in some rows; elsewhere it reads once, few, many or a size class.

TRBV7-9,TRBJ1-5,12,NA,NA,CASSFTEQPQHF,TGTGCCAGCAGCTTTACAGAACAGCCCCAGCATTTT
TRBV4-2,TRBJ2-7,16,once,NA,CASSQDVGARSYEQYF,TGTGCCAGCAGCCAAGATGTAGGAGCGAGGTCCTACGAGCAGTACTTC
TRBV27,TRBJ1-5,14,NA,TRBD1,CASSSTGGYQPQHF,TGTGCCAGCAGTTCCACAGGGGGCTATCAGCCCCAGCATTTT
TRBV9,TRBJ2-2,15,NA,TRBD1,CASSFGTGNTGELFF,TGTGCCAGCAGCTTTGGGACAGGGAACACCGGGGAGCTGTTTTTT
TRBV6-5,TRBJ2-7,15,few,NA,CASSYSPQGGYEQYF,TGTGCCAGCAGTTACTCGCCCCAGGGAGGCTACGAGCAGTACTTC
TRBV11-2,TRBJ2-2,17,NA,TRBD2,CASSFPAGRGGSGELFF,TGTGCCAGCAGCTTCCCTGCTGGGCGGGGGGGGTCCGGGGAGCTGTTTTTT
TRBV15,TRBJ1-4,15,NA,NA,CATSSRELRNEKLFF,TGTGCCACCTCAAGTAGAGAGTTGAGAAATGAAAAACTGTTTTTT
TRBV6-4,TRBJ1-1,14,NA,NA,CASSADRTSAEAFF,TGTGCCAGCAGTGCCGACAGGACCTCCGCTGAAGCTTTCTTT
TRBV7-9,TRBJ2-7,15,NA,NA,CASSLATGLSYEQYF,TGTGCCAGCAGCTTAGCGACGGGTTTAAGCTACGAGCAGTACTTC
TRBV9,TRBJ2-7,18,NA,NA,CASSVSPLAERRPYEQYF,TGTGCCAGCAGCGTAAGTCCACTTGCCGAGCGGAGACCCTACGAGCAGTACTTC
TRBV7-9,TRBJ2-5,16,NA,TRBD2,CANSLARGGETETQYF,TGTGCCAACAGCTTAGCGCGGGGGGGCGAAACGGAGACCCAGTACTTC
TRBV4-1,TRBJ2-7,17,NA,TRBD2,CASSQDVAGGDTYEQYF,TGCGCCAGCAGCCAAGATGTTGCGGGGGGCGATACCTACGAGCAGTACTTC
TRBV2,TRBJ1-2,13,NA,TRBD1,CASSTDRGSGYTF,TGTGCCAGCAGTACGGACAGGGGAAGCGGCTACACCTTC
TRBV7-3,TRBJ2-5,17,NA,NA,CASSLLHRERSQETQYF,TGTGCCAGCAGCTTATTACACAGGGAAAGGTCCCAAGAGACCCAGTACTTC
TRBV6-5,TRBJ1-1,13,NA,NA,CASSLRENTEAFF,TGTGCCAGCAGTCTCCGGGAGAACACTGAAGCTTTCTTT
TRBV7-6,TRBJ2-3,16,NA,TRBD2,CASSQFSGGSTDTQYF,TGTGCCAGCAGCCAATTCAGCGGGGGGAGCACAGATACGCAGTATTTT
TRBV5-1,TRBJ1-4,14,few,TRBD1,CASRPGQENEKLFF,TGCGCCAGCAGGCCGGGACAGGAGAATGAAAAACTGTTTTTT
TRBV2,TRBJ1-4,20,NA,NA,CASSVRLGYEWRATNEKLFF,TGTGCCAGCAGTGTTCGTCTAGGCTACGAGTGGAGAGCAACTAATGAAAAACTGTTTTTT
TRBV4-2,TRBJ2-1,15,NA,TRBD2,CASSQVGGGYNEQFF,TGTGCCAGCAGCCAAGTAGGCGGGGGGTATAATGAGCAGTTCTTC
TRBV15,TRBJ2-2,15,NA,NA,CATSRDLQATGELFF,TGTGCCACCAGCAGAGATCTCCAGGCCACCGGGGAGCTGTTTTTT
TRBV27,TRBJ2-7,15,NA,NA,CASSFDGSPPYEQYF,TGTGCCAGCAGTTTCGATGGGAGCCCACCCTACGAGCAGTACTTC
TRBV5-1,TRBJ1-2,14,NA,NA,CASSPRTASYGYTF,TGCGCCAGCAGCCCCCGGACAGCGTCCTATGGCTACACCTTC
TRBV6-5,TRBJ2-7,15,NA,NA,CASSYSEGGSREQYF,TGTGCCAGCAGCTACTCGGAGGGGGGGAGTCGCGAGCAGTACTTC
TRBV6-6,TRBJ2-2,16,NA,TRBD1,CASSSTGTGYPGELFF,TGTGCCAGCAGTTCTACCGGGACAGGGTACCCCGGGGAGCTGTTTTTT
TRBV6-5,TRBJ1-1,15,NA,NA,CASSPIGVANTEAFF,TGTGCCAGCAGTCCCATAGGGGTAGCGAACACTGAAGCTTTCTTT
TRBV6-5,TRBJ1-4,16,NA,TRBD1,CASSYSSGTGDEKLFF,TGTGCCAGCAGTTACTCGTCCGGGACAGGAGATGAAAAACTGTTTTTT
TRBV6-1,TRBJ1-5,13,NA,NA,CASRQGLYQPQHF,TGTGCCAGCCGCCAGGGGCTCTATCAGCCCCAGCATTTT
TRBV4-2,TRBJ2-7,13,NA,TRBD2,CASSQGGLGEQYF,TGTGCCAGCAGCCAAGGGGGACTAGGCGAGCAGTACTTC
TRBV7-9,TRBJ2-7,12,few,NA,CASSSGTQEQYF,TGTGCCAGCAGCTCCGGGACTCAAGAGCAGTACTTC
TRBV7-9,TRBJ2-1,16,NA,TRBD1,CASSPTTGGSYNEQFF,TGTGCCAGCAGCCCAACGACAGGGGGATCCTACAATGAGCAGTTCTTC
TRBV19,TRBJ2-7,11,NA,NA,CASRSQYEQYF,TGTGCCAGTAGAAGTCAGTACGAGCAGTACTTC
TRBV7-9,TRBJ2-7,19,NA,TRBD2,CASSLARAGGFSTSDEQYF,TGTGCCAGCAGCTTAGCGCGGGCGGGGGGCTTCTCAACTTCGGATGAGCAGTACTTC
TRBV13,TRBJ2-3,11,NA,NA,CASSFSDTQYF,TGTGCCAGCAGCTTCTCAGATACGCAGTATTTT
TRBV7-6,TRBJ2-5,12,NA,NA,CASSLEWEFQYF,TGTGCCAGCAGCTTAGAATGGGAGTTCCAGTACTTC
TRBV5-4,TRBJ1-4,15,few,TRBD1,CASSPSRDRVEKLFF,TGTGCCAGCAGCCCGTCCCGGGACAGGGTTGAAAAACTGTTTTTT
TRBV5-1,TRBJ2-1,13,NA,NA,CASSYPSGNEQFF,TGCGCCAGCAGCTACCCGTCGGGAAATGAGCAGTTCTTC
TRBV5-4,TRBJ2-7,12,NA,NA,CASSQQGGEQYF,TGTGCCAGCAGCCAACAGGGCGGCGAGCAGTACTTC
TRBV6-5,TRBJ1-2,13,NA,NA,CASSSDGLYGYTF,TGTGCCAGCAGCTCGGACGGACTCTATGGCTACACCTTC
TRBV2,TRBJ2-5,16,NA,TRBD2,CASSEALSGGVETQYF,TGTGCCAGCAGTGAAGCGCTTAGCGGGGGGGTAGAGACCCAGTACTTC
TRBV7-9,TRBJ2-5,15,NA,TRBD2,CASSLLGTSGETQYF,TGTGCCAGCAGCTTACTTGGGACTAGCGGAGAGACCCAGTACTTC
TRBV9,TRBJ2-7,15,once,TRBD1,CASSPQTGGIYEQYF,TGTGCCAGCAGCCCTCAGACAGGGGGTATTTACGAGCAGTACTTC
TRBV5-4,TRBJ1-2,11,NA,NA,CASTLGAGYTF,TGTGCCAGCACCCTTGGGGCTGGCTACACCTTC
TRBV18,TRBJ2-7,15,NA,NA,CASSPRGPSSYEQYF,TGTGCCAGCTCACCACGGGGCCCGAGCTCCTACGAGCAGTACTTC
TRBV6-5,TRBJ2-7,12,NA,TRBD2,CASSRGDYEQYF,TGTGCCAGCAGCCGGGGGGACTACGAGCAGTACTTC
TRBV5-6,TRBJ2-7,16,NA,TRBD2,CASTEGGSGGIYEQYF,TGTGCCAGCACCGAGGGGGGGAGCGGGGGCATATACGAGCAGTACTTC
TRBV5-6,TRBJ1-4,16,few,NA,CASSPVGGRDNEKLFF,TGTGCCAGCAGCCCGGTCGGCGGCCGAGATAATGAAAAACTGTTTTTT
TRBV11-2,TRBJ1-3,16,NA,NA,CASSSLGGGALNTIYF,TGTGCCAGCAGCTCCCTTGGCGGGGGCGCATTAAACACCATATATTTT
TRBV19,TRBJ1-1,15,NA,NA,CASSMQEGRDTEAFF,TGTGCCAGTAGTATGCAGGAGGGGAGGGACACTGAAGCTTTCTTT
TRBV18,TRBJ2-3,16,NA,TRBD2,CASSPISGGASDTQYF,TGTGCCAGCTCACCAATTAGCGGGGGGGCCTCAGATACGCAGTATTTT
TRBV18,TRBJ2-7,15,few,TRBD1,CASSPIGQGIYEQYF,TGTGCCAGCTCACCAATAGGACAGGGGATCTACGAGCAGTACTTC
TRBV7-2,TRBJ2-1,17,NA,TRBD2,CASSSSSGGATYNEQFF,TGTGCCAGCAGCTCATCTAGCGGGGGGGCAACCTACAATGAGCAGTTCTTC
TRBV18,TRBJ1-5,14,few,TRBD1,CASSRQGTNQPQHF,TGTGCCAGCTCACGACAGGGAACTAATCAGCCCCAGCATTTT
TRBV19,TRBJ1-4,15,NA,TRBD1,CASSMGQTTNEKLFF,TGTGCCAGTAGTATGGGACAGACAACTAATGAAAAACTGTTTTTT
TRBV6-6,TRBJ2-5,13,NA,TRBD2,CASSPRGEETQYF,TGTGCCAGCAGCCCCCGGGGGGAAGAGACCCAGTACTTC
TRBV5-6,TRBJ1-1,14,few,NA,CASSLRLLNTEAFF,TGTGCCAGCAGCTTGCGACTGTTGAACACTGAAGCTTTCTTT
TRBV6-1,TRBJ1-4,16,NA,NA,CASSESPGPQNEKLFF,TGTGCCAGCAGTGAATCACCGGGTCCCCAAAATGAAAAACTGTTTTTT
TRBV27,TRBJ2-7,14,NA,TRBD2,CASSLWEGWSEQYF,TGTGCCAGCAGTTTATGGGAGGGGTGGAGCGAGCAGTACTTC
TRBV30,TRBJ1-5,14,NA,NA,CAWAKGGGNQPQHF,TGTGCCTGGGCAAAGGGGGGGGGCAATCAGCCCCAGCATTTT
TRBV6-5,TRBJ1-1,13,few,NA,CASSQLRTAEAFF,TGTGCCAGCAGTCAACTCCGGACAGCTGAAGCTTTCTTT
TRBV5-1,TRBJ1-3,15,NA,TRBD1,CASRPTGASGNTIYF,TGCGCCAGCAGACCGACAGGGGCTTCTGGAAACACCATATATTTT